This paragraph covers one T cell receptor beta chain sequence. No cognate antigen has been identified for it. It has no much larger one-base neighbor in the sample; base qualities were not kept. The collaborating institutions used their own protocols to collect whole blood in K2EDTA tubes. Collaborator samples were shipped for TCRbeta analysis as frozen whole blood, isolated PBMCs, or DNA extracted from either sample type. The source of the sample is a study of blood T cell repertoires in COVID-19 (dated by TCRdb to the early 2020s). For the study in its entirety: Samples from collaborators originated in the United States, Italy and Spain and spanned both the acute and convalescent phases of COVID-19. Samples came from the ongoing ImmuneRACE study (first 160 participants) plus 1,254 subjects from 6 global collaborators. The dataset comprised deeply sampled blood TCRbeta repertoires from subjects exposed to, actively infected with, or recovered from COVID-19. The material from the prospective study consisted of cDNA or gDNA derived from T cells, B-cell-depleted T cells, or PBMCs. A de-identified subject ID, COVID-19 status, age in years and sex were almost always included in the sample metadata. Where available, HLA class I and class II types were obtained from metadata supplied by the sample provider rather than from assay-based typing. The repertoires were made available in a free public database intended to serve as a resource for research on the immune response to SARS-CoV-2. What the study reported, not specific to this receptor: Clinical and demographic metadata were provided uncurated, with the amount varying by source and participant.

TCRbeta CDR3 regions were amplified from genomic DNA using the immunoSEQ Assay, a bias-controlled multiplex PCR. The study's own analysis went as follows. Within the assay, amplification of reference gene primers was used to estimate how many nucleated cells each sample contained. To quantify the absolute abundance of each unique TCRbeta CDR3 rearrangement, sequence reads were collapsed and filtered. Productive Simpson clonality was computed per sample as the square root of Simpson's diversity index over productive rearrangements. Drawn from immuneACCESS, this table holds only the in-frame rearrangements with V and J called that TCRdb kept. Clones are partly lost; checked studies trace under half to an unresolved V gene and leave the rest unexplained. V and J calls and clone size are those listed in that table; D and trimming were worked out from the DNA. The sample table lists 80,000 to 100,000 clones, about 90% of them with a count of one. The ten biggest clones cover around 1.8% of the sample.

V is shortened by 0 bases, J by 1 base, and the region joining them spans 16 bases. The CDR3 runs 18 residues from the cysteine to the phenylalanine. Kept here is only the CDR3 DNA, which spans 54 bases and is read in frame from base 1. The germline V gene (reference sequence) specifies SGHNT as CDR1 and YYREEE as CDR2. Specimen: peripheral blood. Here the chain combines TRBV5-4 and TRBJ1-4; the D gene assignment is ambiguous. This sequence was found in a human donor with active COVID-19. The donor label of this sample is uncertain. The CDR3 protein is CASSLGVGLVGTNEKLFF. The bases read TGTGCCAGCAGCTTGGGGGTGGGCCTTGTTGGAACTAATGAAAAACTGTTTTTT.